This T cell receptor beta chain stems from a study of blood T cells in healthy people across ages. Primed by a sample-barcoded 5' primer and a J-beta primer mix, a second PCR proceeded for roughly 7 to 11 cycles. Via MiXCR, TCRdb re-called the 5' RACE reads, giving one row per CDR3 protein. This sample has about 590,000 distinct CDR3 sequences, with 25% to 35% found just once. This clonotype was observed a handful of times. This could be a read error, since a much larger clone is one nucleotide away. Germline loops: CDR1 LNHNV, CDR2 YYDKDF (reference sequence). This CDR3 contains 14 residues. The specimen sequenced was blood. The receptor was isolated from a woman of 80 years or more in good health. This chain joins TRBV15 and TRBJ2-5; D not resolved. This CDR3 is CTTSRDVAEETQYF. CDR3 DNA sequence: TGTACCACCAGCAGAGATGTGGCAGAAGAGACCCAGTACTTC.